Listed below are T cell receptor beta chains from one sample, sequenced in a study of T cells in Graves' hyperthyroidism and ophthalmopathy. TCRdb processed the multiplex PCR reads anew with MiXCR; each CDR3 protein has one entry. The table lists around 690,000 distinct CDR3 sequences, around 16% of them singletons, with about 16% in the top ten. Sequencing was performed on blood. The source is a man aged 50 or older with Graves' hyperthyroidism. CDR3s include the opening cysteine and the closing phenylalanine or tryptophan.

V | CDR3
TRBV2 | CASSAESPITNEKLFF
TRBV15 | CATSRDYGSQGNEQFF
TRBV7-2 | CASSRDEGGKLFF
TRBV5-1 | CASSLDRGRDAYGYTF
TRBV19 | CASSEAGRSYEQYF
TRBV3-1 | CASSQDSGLVTDTQYF
TRBV13 | CASSQRDYRDEQFF
TRBV28 | CASRPQGDYEQYF
TRBV2 | CASKSTSTNEKLFF
TRBV12-3/TRBV12-4 | CASSLVNGIIGYTF
TRBV25-1 | CASSVTSGVNSGANVLTF
TRBV28 | CASSFPEARVGDYEQYF
TRBV6-1 | CASSGTGGQFREQYF
TRBV29-1 | CSVPLGADTQYF
TRBV7-6 | CASSPPDYRQETQYF
TRBV5-1 | CASSRLDRDTEAFF
TRBV9 | CASSVEGGDTYEQYF
TRBV6-1 | CASSPQGGSYEQYF
TRBV9 | CASSVGAGTTYNEQFF